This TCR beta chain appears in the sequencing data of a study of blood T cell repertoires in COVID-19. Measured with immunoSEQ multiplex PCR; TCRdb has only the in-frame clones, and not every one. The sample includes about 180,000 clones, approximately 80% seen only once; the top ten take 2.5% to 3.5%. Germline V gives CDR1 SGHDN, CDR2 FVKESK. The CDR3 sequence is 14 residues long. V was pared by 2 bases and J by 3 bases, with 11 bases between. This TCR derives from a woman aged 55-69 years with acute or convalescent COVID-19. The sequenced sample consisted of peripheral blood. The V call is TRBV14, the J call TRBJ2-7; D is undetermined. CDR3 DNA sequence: TGTGCCAGCAGCCAATACCTCGGTAACTACGAGCAGTACTTC. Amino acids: CASSQYLGNYEQYF.